Here is one T cell receptor (beta chain) with its context. The CDR3 sequence is 16 residues long. The data belong to a study of blood T cell repertoires in COVID-19. Study as a whole: Italy, Spain and the United States were the sources of the convalescent and acute COVID-19 samples.

Authors' analysis steps: The authors estimated nucleated cell counts from reference gene primer amplification. TCRdb keeps only in-frame clones here, not all; method: immunoSEQ multiplex PCR. The V and J calls and the clone size are those of that table, but D and trimming were determined from the DNA. The repertoire holds roughly 300,000 clones, with under 90% as singletons. Two negative PCRs, clearance, or symptom resolution were required of recovered Cohort 3 donors. Sequenced material: PBMCs or T cells enriched from blood (not recorded which). The receptor was derived from a man between 25 and 39 years old who had recovered from COVID-19. J is TRBJ2-1 and V is TRBV21-1; TRBD2 reflects the table's D call only, with no check against the DNA. TRBV21-1 is a pseudogene. Written as DNA, the CDR3 is TGTGCCAGCAGCAAAGCGGAGCGGGAGGCCTACAATGAGCAGTTCTTC. Translated, it gives CASSKAEREAYNEQFF.